The entry below describes one T cell receptor beta chain. The data were taken from a study of control samples from healthy donors and cancer patients. The V end lost 5 bases, the J end lost 4 bases, and 6 bases lay between the germline ends. In germline, CDR1 is SNHLY, CDR2 FYNNEI. The CDR3 loop spans 11 amino acids. The protocol was immunoSEQ multiplex PCR, while the TCRdb copy is restricted to in-frame clones and leaves out a portion. The table lists 95,000 to 100,000 clones, around 89% of them singletons. The chain has TRBV2 and TRBJ2-7; D remains ambiguous. The sequence came from a man aged 30-40 years in good health. The sample taken for sequencing was blood. DNA for the CDR3: TGTGCCAGCAGTAAACAGTACGAGCAGTACTTC. Its translation is CASSKQYEQYF.